These 17 T cell receptor beta chains share one sample of origin, sequenced in a study of blood T cells in healthy people across ages. Alongside a J-beta primer mix, a sample-barcoded 5' primer served in a second PCR lasting about 7 to 11 cycles. TCRdb re-called the 5' RACE reads through MiXCR, storing one row per CDR3 protein. Of just over 1 million distinct CDR3 sequences detected, under 55% appear once; the ten largest clones hold over 15%. Sequences were obtained from blood. The source is a woman between 55 and 75 years old in good health.

This chain links TRBV28 with TRBJ1-5, with a tentative D call TRBD1 (6 bases). With 5 bases removed from V and 4 bases from J, the gap between germline ends came to 15 bases. This CDR3 has 15 amino acids. Germline V gene sequence: CDR1 MDHEN, CDR2 SYDVKM. Written as DNA, the CDR3 is TGTGCCAGCAGTCCCCCGGCAGGACAGAATCAGCCCCAGCATTTT. This encodes CASSPPAGQNQPQHF.

This clonotype appeared a single time. The chain is built from TRBV6-5 and TRBJ2-7; D might be TRBD2 (7 bases). The V end lost 8 bases, the J end lost 5 bases, and 19 bases lay between the germline ends. Germline-derived CDR1 and CDR2 are MNHEY and SVGAGI. The length of the CDR3 is 14 residues. In DNA form, the CDR3 reads TGTGCCAGCTGGGGGGGGCCAGGGCGGAACGAGCAGTACTTC. This codes for CASWGGPGRNEQYF.

This chain connects TRBV11-2 to TRBJ1-4; TRBD1 matches 7 bases. V lost 1 base, J lost 5 bases, and 4 bases stayed unmatched. Germline loops: CDR1 SGHAT, CDR2 FQNNGV. CDR3 length: 15 residues. The CDR3 spells CASSLVWDSNEKLFF. In DNA, the CDR3 is TGTGCCAGCAGCTTAGTTTGGGACAGCAATGAAAAACTGTTTTTT.

As for this clonotype: One junction end does not reproduce the germline sequence, and a read error may be involved. The V call is TRBV27, the J call TRBJ2-1, with D possibly matching TRBD2 (5 bases). CDR3 length equals 15 residues. Germline CDR1 MNHEY, CDR2 SMNVEV (reference sequence). CDR3 sequence reads: CARSLIRGSYNEQFF. The CDR3 DNA sequence: TGTGCCCGCAGTTTAATACGGGGCTCCTACAATGAGCAGTTCTTC.

This clonotype was counted between two and nine times. The chain uses TRBV7-6 and TRBJ2-3, with 8 bases aligning to TRBD2. V shed 5 bases and J 4 bases; nucleotides not matched to a gene: 11. CDR1 and CDR2 (germline): SGHVS, FNYEAQ. The CDR3 sequence is 16 residues long. CDR3 in DNA: TGTGCCAGCAGCCTCTCCCAGCGGGAGTTGCCAGATACGCAGTATTTT. Its translation: CASSLSQRELPDTQYF.

A word on this clonotype: One end of the junction varies from germline; a read error may be responsible. V is TRBV3-1 and J is TRBJ2-1, with D uncertain. The CDR3 consists of 11 residues. Germline values: CDR1 LGHDT, CDR2 YNNKEL (reference sequence). The CDR3 DNA reads as TGTGCCGGCAGCTCCCACGGCGAGCAGTTCTTC. This translates into CAGSSHGEQFF.

The chain is built from TRBV29-1 and TRBJ2-7, with 8 bases fitting TRBD2. Trimming removed 0 bases from V and 0 bases from J; junction bases left unmatched: 13. The germline V gene encodes CDR1 SQVTM and CDR2 ANQGSEA. This CDR3 contains 18 residues. CDR3 in amino acids: CSVEDPLSTSGGSYEQYF. For the CDR3, the DNA is TGCAGCGTTGAAGATCCCCTTTCTACTAGCGGAGGCTCCTACGAGCAGTACTTC.

J is TRBJ2-7 and V is TRBV7-6; D is unresolved. There are 15 residues in the CDR3. V lost 1 base, J lost 4 bases, and 14 bases lay in between. Looked up from germline, CDR1 is SGHVS and CDR2 is FNYEAQ. This CDR3 reads CASSLVVGPGYEQYF. Written as DNA, the CDR3 is TGTGCCAGCAGCTTAGTAGTTGGCCCTGGATACGAGCAGTACTTC.

The V and J genes are TRBV15 and TRBJ2-5; TRBD1 or TRBD2 may be the D gene (5 bases each). CDR1 is LNHNV and CDR2 is YYDKDF in the germline V gene (reference sequence). The CDR3 is 15 residues long. The V gene lost 0 bases and the J gene lost 5 bases, with 13 bases spanning the gap. The CDR3 nucleotides read TGTGCCACCAGCAGAGATCGAGGGGACCGGGAGACCCAGTACTTC. Translating gives CATSRDRGDRETQYF. The whole variable domain, filled in from reference TRBV15 and TRBJ2-5, reads DAMVIQNPRYQVTQFGKPVTLSCSQTLNHNVMYWYQQKSSQAPKLLFHYYDKDFNNEADTPDNFQSRRPNTSFCFLDIRSPGLGDTAMYLCATSRDRGDRETQYFGPGTRLLVL.

V gene TRBV6-5 combines with J gene TRBJ1-2; D perhaps matches TRBD1 (5 bases). Trimming removed 6 bases from V and 0 bases from J, with 11 bases in between. The CDR3 has 14 residues. CDR1 and CDR2 from the germline V gene are MNHEY and SVGAGI. CDR3 sequence: CASSSGVANYGYTF. In nucleotides, the CDR3 is TGTGCCAGCAGCTCGGGGGTAGCTAACTATGGCTACACCTTC.

The genes are TRBV6-1 and TRBJ2-1, with D possibly being TRBD2 (6 bases). The V and J ends lost 5 bases and 3 bases respectively, with 20 bases between them. Germline assignment: CDR1 MNHNS and CDR2 SASEGT. The CDR3 is 17 residues long. In nucleotides, the CDR3 is TGTGCCAGCAGTCCTGCGGGGCCCTCCAACCACTACAATGAGCAGTTCTTC. Amino acid sequence: CASSPAGPSNHYNEQFF.

This clonotype occurred a few times. The chain couples TRBV12-3 or TRBV12-4 to TRBJ2-7; no firm D call. V shed 7 bases and J shed 6 bases, with 10 bases lying between them. The CDR3 contains 11 residues. Written as DNA, the CDR3 is TGTGCCAGCACAGGCAACAGCGAGCAGTACTTC. Encoded protein: CASTGNSEQYF.

The chain joins TRBV4-1 to TRBJ1-1; the match to TRBD1 covers 8 bases. The V and J ends lost 8 bases and 6 bases, in that order; junction bases with no gene match: 8. The CDR3 sequence is 13 residues long. Germline assignment: CDR1 MGHRA and CDR2 YSYEKL. CDR3: CASGTGGRAEAFF. DNA of the CDR3: TGCGCCAGCGGCACAGGGGGAAGGGCTGAAGCTTTCTTT.

The rearrangement uses TRBV20-1 and TRBJ2-7; D is perhaps TRBD1 (6 bases). The germline CDR1 and CDR2 sequences are DFQATT and SNEGSKA (reference sequence). The CDR3 covers 14 residues. Trimming cost V 3 bases and J 3 bases, with 15 bases left between them. CDR3 sequence: CSASFGQSLYEQYF. The CDR3 DNA sequence: TGCAGTGCTAGTTTTGGACAGAGTCTCTACGAGCAGTACTTC.

The chain uses TRBV19 and TRBJ1-1; 10 bases align to TRBD1. The CDR3 is 13 residues long. CDR1 and CDR2 (germline): LNHDA, SQIVND (reference sequence). V lost 9 bases to trimming and J lost 7 bases; unmatched junction nucleotides: 8. Here the CDR3 DNA reads TGTGCCAGCGATGACAGGGGGCGAAATGAAGCTTTCTTT. This encodes CASDDRGRNEAFF. Full variable domain (outside the CDR3, taken from reference TRBV19 and TRBJ1-1): DGGITQSPKYLFRKEGQNVTLSCEQNLNHDAMYWYRQDPGQGLRLIYYSQIVNDFQKGDIAEGYSVSREKKESFPLTVTSAQKNPTAFYLCASDDRGRNEAFFGQGTRLTVV.

The genes are TRBV9 and TRBJ2-7, with D possibly TRBD1 on 6 matching bases. Trimming shortened V by 0 bases and J by 4 bases, and 11 bases separated the two germline ends. Germline V lookup: CDR1 SGDLS, CDR2 YYNGEE. CDR3 length equals 14 residues. In DNA form, the CDR3 reads TGTGCCAGCAGCGTAGATGCGAGGGGGTACGAGCAGTACTTC. It translates to CASSVDARGYEQYF.

This clonotype was found many times. The V gene is TRBV9, the J gene TRBJ2-5; 9 positions agree with TRBD1. The junction had 7 bases not matched to a gene; V was cut back by 0 bases and J by 4 bases. The CDR3 totals 16 residues. Germline CDR1 reads SGDLS; CDR2 reads YYNGEE. CDR3 in amino acids: CASSVGPGQGGETQYF. Written as DNA, the CDR3 is TGTGCCAGCAGCGTAGGTCCGGGACAGGGTGGAGAGACCCAGTACTTC.